This TCR beta chain derives from a study of T cells after yellow fever vaccination. Study in general: SMART-Seq v4 Ultra Low Input prepared libraries from low-cell fractions.

As concerns this clonotype: Its antigen is undetermined.

Study results and caveats: The study noted that FACS-sorted repertoires could contain abundant clonotypes contaminating from the bulk population. A limited proportion of clonotypes was detected within both the CD4 and CD8 compartments. A weaker secondary response peaked on day 5, the primary on day 15.

CDR1 and CDR2 from the germline V gene are SGHRS and YFSETQ. There are 17 residues in the CDR3. The V segment lost 0 bases and the J segment 5 bases; nucleotides outside the gene matches: 11. MiXCR, applied by TCRdb to the 5' RACE reads, yields one record per CDR3 protein. In the table there are hundreds of thousands of distinct CDR3 sequences, roughly 13% of which are singletons. This sequence originates from a man aged 30 to 39 who received the YFV17D yellow fever vaccine. This chain links TRBV5-1 with TRBJ2-5; 9 bases align to TRBD2. The sample in question was PBMCs, obtained on the day of the yellow fever booster vaccination. Here the CDR3 DNA reads TGCGCCAGCAGCTTGGCCCTTGCGGGAGGGCCGGAGGAGACCCAGTACTTC. This codes for CASSLALAGGPEETQYF.